These T cell receptor beta chains were read from a single sample in a study of T cells after yellow fever vaccination. MiXCR, run by TCRdb on the 5' RACE reads, gives a single entry per CDR3 protein. The sample yields some 600,000 distinct CDR3 sequences, around 17% seen once. The sequenced sample was PBMCs, obtained 5 to 6 days after the first yellow fever vaccination. Receptors originate from a man aged 18 to 30 who received the YFV17D yellow fever vaccine. Both conserved end residues are part of each CDR3. The order of the fields is V gene, J gene, D gene, clone size, CDR3 protein, CDR3 DNA. D genes are given only for firm matches. The size of a clone is reported for some rows only, either as once, few or many, or as a class for expanded clones.

>TRBV12-3/TRBV12-4|TRBJ2-4|.|.
CASSFVRGDGKNIQYF
TGTGCCAGCAGCTTCGTCAGGGGCGATGGCAAAAACATTCAGTACTTC
>TRBV19|TRBJ1-1|TRBD1|.
CASMAGTGKTEAFF
TGTGCCAGTATGGCGGGGACAGGGAAGACTGAAGCTTTCTTT
>TRBV7-2|TRBJ1-5|TRBD1|few
CASSLMTGPGQPQHF
TGTGCCAGCAGCCTTATGACAGGGCCGGGTCAGCCCCAGCATTTT
>TRBV9|TRBJ1-6|.|few
CASSVGGQTPLHF
TGTGCCAGCAGCGTAGGTGGGCAGACACCCCTCCACTTT
>TRBV7-9|TRBJ1-5|TRBD1|.
CASSRSGQGVFNQPQHF
TGTGCCAGCAGCCGCAGTGGACAGGGTGTATTCAATCAGCCCCAGCATTTT
>TRBV10-3|TRBJ2-3|TRBD2|.
CAIRGVSTDTQYF
TGTGCCATCCGGGGGGTTAGCACAGATACGCAGTATTTT
>TRBV4-1|TRBJ2-1|TRBD2|.
CASSQDAGGSYNEQFF
TGCGCCAGCAGCCAAGATGCGGGGGGCTCCTACAATGAGCAGTTCTTC
>TRBV30|TRBJ2-1|.|.
CAWTDSYNEQFF
TGTGCCTGGACGGACTCCTACAATGAGCAGTTCTTC
>TRBV5-1|TRBJ2-1|.|few
CASSLGPGTGAYNEQFF
TGCGCCAGCAGCTTGGGACCCGGGACTGGGGCCTACAATGAGCAGTTCTTC
>TRBV30|TRBJ2-5|.|few
CAWSVNPGLQETQYF
TGTGCCTGGAGTGTCAACCCGGGACTGCAAGAGACCCAGTACTTC
>TRBV12-3/TRBV12-4|TRBJ1-4|TRBD1|few
CASSFRTGGSGAEKLFF
TGTGCCAGCAGTTTCCGGACAGGGGGATCTGGCGCCGAAAAACTGTTTTTT
>TRBV18|TRBJ2-7|TRBD2|.
CASSPPGLVRVYEQYF
TGTGCCAGCTCACCACCGGGACTAGTTAGGGTCTACGAGCAGTACTTC
>TRBV7-3|TRBJ1-1|.|many
CASSLAAENTEAFF
TGTGCCAGCAGCTTAGCGGCAGAGAACACTGAAGCTTTCTTT
>TRBV20-1|TRBJ2-5|TRBD2|many
CSAQLGGGARETQYF
TGCAGTGCTCAATTGGGCGGGGGGGCCCGGGAGACCCAGTACTTC
>TRBV3-1|TRBJ1-1|.|many
CASSREGINTEAFF
TGTGCCAGCAGCCGGGAGGGTATAAACACTGAAGCTTTCTTT
>TRBV20-1|TRBJ1-5|.|.
CSASPQINQPQHF
TGCAGTGCTAGCCCACAGATCAATCAGCCCCAGCATTTT
>TRBV9|TRBJ2-2|.|.
CASSVGSGGTGELFF
TGTGCCAGCAGCGTAGGGTCAGGAGGGACCGGGGAGCTGTTTTTT
>TRBV5-1|TRBJ2-7|TRBD2|.
CASSVAGTSYEQYF
TGCGCCAGCAGCGTAGCGGGGACCTCCTACGAGCAGTACTTC
>TRBV5-6|TRBJ1-5|.|few
CASSLLGGARRDQPQHF
TGTGCCAGCAGCTTGCTTGGAGGGGCCAGGCGGGACCAGCCCCAGCATTTT
>TRBV6-5|TRBJ2-2|.|.
CASSNRGTQGGELFF
TGTGCCAGCAGTAACCGGGGGACTCAGGGCGGGGAGCTGTTTTTT
>TRBV3-1|TRBJ1-2|TRBD1|many
CASSRRGTGAYGYTF
TGTGCCAGCAGCCGAAGAGGGACAGGCGCTTATGGCTACACCTTC
>TRBV19|TRBJ2-1|TRBD1|few
CASKKQGSSYNEQFF
TGTGCCAGTAAAAAACAGGGGAGCTCCTACAATGAGCAGTTCTTC
>TRBV12-3/TRBV12-4|TRBJ2-5|TRBD2|.
CASSKLAGGRQETQYF
TGTGCCAGCAGTAAACTAGCGGGGGGGCGTCAAGAGACCCAGTACTTC
>TRBV12-3/TRBV12-4|TRBJ2-2|.|.
CASSSNADTGELFF
TGTGCCAGCAGCTCCAATGCTGACACCGGGGAGCTGTTTTTT
>TRBV4-2|TRBJ1-1|.|.
CASSPRRGTDTEAFF
TGTGCCAGCAGCCCCAGGAGGGGGACGGACACTGAAGCTTTCTTT
>TRBV4-3|TRBJ2-7|.|few
CASSQDLGGKYEQYF
TGCGCCAGCAGCCAAGATCTAGGCGGGAAATACGAGCAGTACTTC
>TRBV2|TRBJ1-6|.|.
CASRANRESSYNSPLHF
TGTGCCAGCAGGGCTAACCGTGAGAGCTCCTATAATTCACCCCTCCACTTT
>TRBV29-1|TRBJ1-1|.|.
CSAVGLEATEAFF
TGCAGCGCGGTCGGTCTCGAGGCCACTGAAGCTTTCTTT
>TRBV11-2|TRBJ2-4|.|.
CASSLRSRVGNIQYF
TGTGCCAGCAGCTTACGTAGCCGGGTTGGGAACATTCAGTACTTC
>TRBV6-1|TRBJ2-7|.|.
CASSVTGSYEQYF
TGTGCCAGCAGTGTGACAGGTTCCTACGAGCAGTACTTC
>TRBV5-1|TRBJ1-2|TRBD1|.
CASSGLGQGEDGYTF
TGCGCCAGCAGCGGATTGGGACAGGGTGAAGATGGCTACACCTTC
>TRBV6-5|TRBJ1-1|TRBD1|.
CASSWATGGTEAFF
TGTGCCAGCAGTTGGGCGACAGGGGGGACTGAAGCTTTCTTT